A single sample gave rise to the 6 T cell receptor beta chains below, sequenced in a study of blood T cell repertoires in COVID-19 (dated by TCRdb to between 2020 and 2021). Libraries were prepared through the immunoSEQ multiplex PCR assay. This immuneACCESS table, as held by TCRdb, lists in-frame sequences with V and J called but not all clones. Of the missing ones, under half trace to an unresolved V gene in checked studies; the others have no known cause. This sample lists some 25,000 clones; less than 85% were detected once. The ten biggest clones cover 25% to 35% of the sample. The sequenced material came from peripheral blood. The receptor set was obtained from a human donor in a cohort sampled during active COVID-19.

The rearrangement uses TRBV14 and TRBJ2-1, with 7 positions matching TRBD2. J lost 1 base, V lost 3 bases, and 6 bases had no gene match. Germline values: CDR1 SGHDN, CDR2 FVKESK. CDR3 length: 16 residues. The CDR3 DNA reads as TGTGCCAGCAGCCAGACCGGACTAGGGTCCTACAATGAGCAGTTCTTC. As protein: CASSQTGLGSYNEQFF. The complete variable domain, with remaining parts taken from reference TRBV14 and TRBJ2-1, reads EAGVTQFPSHSVIEKGQTVTLRCDPISGHDNLYWYRRVMGKEIKFLLHFVKESKQDESGMPNNRFLAERTGGTYSTLKVQPAELEDSGVYFCASSQTGLGSYNEQFFGPGTRLTVL.

The chain employs TRBV4-3 and TRBJ2-6; D unresolved. Looked up from germline, CDR1 is LGHNA and CDR2 is YSLEER. There are 16 residues in the CDR3. V was trimmed by 0 bases and J by 2 bases, leaving 8 bases between them. Here the CDR3 DNA reads TGCGCCAGCAGCCAAGATTACCAGGCTGGGGCCAACGTCCTGACTTTC. Its translation is CASSQDYQAGANVLTF.

This clone appeared a single time. The chain employs TRBV29-1 and TRBJ2-3, with no clear D. With 7 bases removed from V and 4 bases from J, the gap between germline ends came to 18 bases. The CDR3 is 14 amino acids. CDR1 is SQVTM and CDR2 is ANQGSEA in the germline V gene. CDR3: CSAAKGRQADTQYF. Written as DNA, the CDR3 is TGCAGCGCCGCTAAAGGCCGGCAGGCAGATACGCAGTATTTT.

Here the CDR3 DNA reads TGTGCCAGTAGTACCCAGGCAGCCATGAACACTGAAGCTTTCTTT. Amino acid sequence: CASSTQAAMNTEAFF. This chain connects TRBV19 to TRBJ1-1; D is undetermined. Germline-derived CDR1 and CDR2 are LNHDA and SQIVND (reference sequence). This CDR3 is built from 15 residues. Trimming pared 4 bases from V and 0 bases from J, leaving 12 bases between. The full variable domain, its missing parts supplied by reference TRBV19 and TRBJ1-1, is DGGITQSPKYLFRKEGQNVTLSCEQNLNHDAMYWYRQDPGQGLRLIYYSQIVNDFQKGDIAEGYSVSREKKESFPLTVTSAQKNPTAFYLCASSTQAAMNTEAFFGQGTRLTVV.

This clone was seen more than once but under ten times. The chain links TRBV11-3 to TRBJ2-7, with unresolved D. Germline CDR1 is SGHNT and CDR2 is YENEEA. V was clipped by 5 bases and J by 0 bases, with 11 bases between them. CDR3 size: 14 residues. CDR3 amino acids: CASSQTQSSYEQYF. For the CDR3, the DNA is TGTGCCAGCAGCCAGACACAGAGCTCCTACGAGCAGTACTTC. The variable domain in full, completed from reference TRBV11-3 and TRBJ2-7, reads EAGVVQSPRYKIIEKKQPVAFWCNPISGHNTLYWYLQNLGQGPELLIRYENEEAVDDSQLPKDRFSAERLKGVDSTLKIQPAELGDSAVYLCASSQTQSSYEQYFGPGTRLTVT.

J is TRBJ1-5 and V is TRBV6-5; D not certain. The CDR3 is 13 residues long. With 6 bases removed from V and 0 bases from J, the gap between germline ends came to 6 bases. Germline loops: CDR1 MNHEY, CDR2 SVGAGI. In nucleotides, the CDR3 is TGTGCCAGCAGGAGGGATAGCAATCAGCCCCAGCATTTT. It encodes CASRRDSNQPQHF.